Listed below are T cell receptor beta chains from one sample, sequenced in a study of cytomegalovirus exposure and HLA in healthy donors. TCRdb's copy holds only in-frame clones and misses some; the assay was immunoSEQ multiplex PCR. The sample lists 120,000 to 150,000 clones, more than 80% occurring once. The source material was PBMCs. These receptors were obtained from a woman in her thirties or forties in good health and CMV-seropositive. Both conserved end residues are part of each CDR3. The D gene is left open where the match is weak. The listing skips clone size in some rows; elsewhere it reads once, few, many or a size class.

clone_size | j_call | d_call | v_call | cdr3_nt | cdr3_aa
- | TRBJ2-6 | - | TRBV5-1 | TGCGCCAGCAGCTTGAACACGGGGGCCAACGTCCTGACTTTC | CASSLNTGANVLTF
- | TRBJ2-7 | - | TRBV30 | TGTTCCAGCGGGCACTACTACGAGCAGTACTTC | CSSGHYYEQYF
- | TRBJ2-7 | - | TRBV5-1 | TGCGCCAGCAGCCTCTTCTCCTACGAGCAGTACTTC | CASSLFSYEQYF
- | TRBJ1-4 | TRBD1 | TRBV27 | TGTGCCAGCAGTCTCGGGACAGCTAATGAAAAACTGTTTTTT | CASSLGTANEKLFF
- | TRBJ2-1 | TRBD2 | TRBV10-3 | TGTGCCATCACAGGGACTAGCGGGAGGTCCTACAATGAGCAGTTCTTC | CAITGTSGRSYNEQFF
- | TRBJ2-1 | - | TRBV27 | TGTGCCAGCAGTTCCCCGGGAAGTGAGCAGTTCTTC | CASSSPGSEQFF
- | TRBJ2-4 | - | TRBV28 | TGTGCCAGCAGTTCGGCAGGGAAAAACATTCAGTACTTC | CASSSAGKNIQYF
- | TRBJ2-7 | TRBD1 | TRBV27 | TGTGCCATCCTGGGACAGTTTGGGTCCTACGAGCAGTACTTC | CAILGQFGSYEQYF
- | TRBJ2-7 | TRBD1 | TRBV5-1 | TGCGCCAGCAGCCCCGGGACAGGGGGTCCACTAACCTACGAGCAGTACTTC | CASSPGTGGPLTYEQYF
- | TRBJ2-1 | TRBD2 | TRBV9 | TGTGCCAGCAGCTCTAGCGGGAGAGTCGATGAGCAGTTCTTC | CASSSSGRVDEQFF
- | TRBJ1-1 | - | TRBV10-3 | TGTGCCATCAGTGACCCGACTATGAACACTGAAGCTTTCTTT | CAISDPTMNTEAFF
- | TRBJ2-3 | TRBD2 | TRBV10-1 | TGCGCCAGCAGTGAGTCGAAGGCTAGCGGGGGAGCAGATACGCAGTATTTT | CASSESKASGGADTQYF
once | TRBJ2-7 | - | TRBV5-1 | TGCGCCAGCAGCCCCAGCGGACGCGAGCAGTACTTC | CASSPSGREQYF
- | TRBJ2-3 | - | TRBV5-4 | TGTGCCAGCAGCTTGAACGCGCAGGGGACAGATACGCAGTATTTT | CASSLNAQGTDTQYF
- | TRBJ2-2 | TRBD1 | TRBV5-6 | TGTGCCAGCAGCCAGGGACAGGTAGGGATTGGGGAGCTGTTTTTT | CASSQGQVGIGELFF
once | TRBJ1-4 | TRBD1 | TRBV2 | TGTGCCAGCAGCCCTGAGGGGGCGGGTGAAAAACTGTTTTTT | CASSPEGAGEKLFF
once | TRBJ1-5 | - | TRBV27 | TGTGCCAGCACCTTACGTAGAGGACAGCCCCAGCATTTT | CASTLRRGQPQHF
- | TRBJ1-2 | TRBD1 | TRBV6-6 | TGTGCCAGCAGCCCGACAGGGCCGGATTTCTTCTATGGCTACACCTTC | CASSPTGPDFFYGYTF
few | TRBJ1-1 | TRBD1 | TRBV2 | TGTGCCAGCAGGAACGCGGGACAGGGGGGTCGTACTGAAGCTTTCTTT | CASRNAGQGGRTEAFF
- | TRBJ1-1 | TRBD1 | TRBV7-9 | TGTGCCAGCAGGCCGGACAGGGACACTGAAGCTTTCTTT | CASRPDRDTEAFF
- | TRBJ2-3 | TRBD2 | TRBV5-1 | TGCGCCAGCAGCTTGTTAGCGGGAGGTGATACGCAGTATTTT | CASSLLAGGDTQYF
- | TRBJ1-3 | - | TRBV4-2 | TGTGCCAGCAGGGAAGGCCAGGCAGGGCCCTCTGGAAACACCATATATTTT | CASREGQAGPSGNTIYF
- | TRBJ2-1 | - | TRBV9 | TGTGCCAGCAGCCTGACTAGTGTGTTCATTGGCAATGAGCAGTTCTTC | CASSLTSVFIGNEQFF
- | TRBJ2-7 | - | TRBV30 | TGTGCCTGGAACCCCCCTAGGGGACTCACCCTAGGAGAGCAGTACTTC | CAWNPPRGLTLGEQYF
- | TRBJ1-4 | - | TRBV4-2 | TGTGCCAGCAGTTGGGACACGTCGGAAAAACTGTTTTTT | CASSWDTSEKLFF
few | TRBJ2-1 | - | TRBV27 | TGTGCCAGCACCTCAACAGGGAGAGGGGGTGAGCAGTTCTTC | CASTSTGRGGEQFF
- | TRBJ2-7 | - | TRBV7-9 | TGTGCCAGCAGCTTAAAGCCAGGACAATCCTACGAGCAGTACTTC | CASSLKPGQSYEQYF
- | TRBJ1-5 | TRBD1 | TRBV5-1 | TGCGCCAGCAGCGTAGGGGGACAGGCGAATCAGCCCCAGCATTTT | CASSVGGQANQPQHF
- | TRBJ2-6 | - | TRBV25-1 | TGTGCCAGCAGTGAACACAGGCAGAGCTCTGGGGCCAACGTCCTGACTTTC | CASSEHRQSSGANVLTF
- | TRBJ1-1 | - | TRBV27 | TGTGCCAGCTCTAGGTACAGGGACGCTGAAGCTTTCTTT | CASSRYRDAEAFF
- | TRBJ2-6 | TRBD1 | TRBV5-6 | TGTGCCAGCAGCTACACCGGGACAGCCAGTACCAACGTCCTGACTTTC | CASSYTGTASTNVLTF
- | TRBJ1-4 | - | TRBV5-4 | TGTGCCAGCAGCTTGGCCGGGGGAACTAATGAAAAACTGTTTTTT | CASSLAGGTNEKLFF